This TCR beta chain appears in the sequencing data of a study of blood T cell repertoires in COVID-19. Turning to the study itself: T cells, B-cell-depleted T cells, or PBMCs supplied cDNA or gDNA.

Data came from immunoSEQ multiplex PCR; TCRdb stores just in-frame clones and leaves some out. The sample comprises under 200,000 clones, around 82% of which are singletons, and 15% to 20% rests with the top ten. Germline assignment: CDR1 MGHRA and CDR2 YSYEKL. V lost 3 bases and J lost 9, with 18 bases in between. This CDR3 spans 15 amino acids. The V and J genes are TRBV4-1 and TRBJ2-1, with D maybe TRBD1 (5 bases). Specimen: PBMCs or T cells enriched from blood (not recorded which). The TCR sequence derives from a man between 60 and 75 years old who had recovered from COVID-19. In DNA form, the CDR3 reads TGCGCCAGCAGCCACCTACCCGAGACAAGGGGTGAGCAGTTCTTC. Its translation: CASSHLPETRGEQFF.